These 14 T cell receptor beta chains originate from one sample sequenced in a study of Graves' ophthalmopathy and Graves' hyperthyroidism. The sequenced template was RNA, covering the TCR beta CDR3 region. An initial RT-PCR round employing HTBI primers preceded a second-round multiplex PCR. One entry per CDR3 protein results from TCRdb running MiXCR on the multiplex PCR reads. Of about 420,000 distinct CDR3 sequences in the sample, 20% to 25% are singletons; the top ten hold 2.5% to 3%. The sequenced sample consisted of peripheral blood. The receptors come from a woman aged 18-29 years with stable Graves' hyperthyroidism.

This clonotype was seen repeatedly, ten times or more. The rearrangement uses TRBV7-9 and TRBJ1-1, with D unclear. Per the germline V gene, CDR1 is SEHNR and CDR2 is FQNEAQ (reference sequence). The CDR3 has 13 residues. Between the trimmed V and J ends, which lost 10 bases and 2 bases, there was a span of 14 bases. In DNA, the CDR3 is TGTGCCACCGACGCAGAGCAAAACACTGAAGCTTTCTTT. This codes for CATDAEQNTEAFF.

This clonotype was found many times. The chain recombines TRBV5-1 with TRBJ1-1; no clear D gene. Germline V CDR1 and CDR2: SGHRS, YFSETQ. CDR3 size: 16 residues. Between the trimmed V and J ends, which lost 0 bases and 1 base, there was a span of 13 bases. The CDR3 DNA is TGCGCCAGCAGCTTGGCCTCTAAAGGGAGGAACACTGAAGCTTTCTTT. It codes for CASSLASKGRNTEAFF.

This clonotype was recorded many times. The J gene is TRBJ2-2, the V gene TRBV12-3 or TRBV12-4; TRBD1 is a possible D gene (6 bases). V was trimmed by 6 bases and J by 7 bases, leaving 15 bases between them. The CDR3 is 14 amino acids. The CDR3 sequence is CASRAWDTHGELFF. The CDR3 DNA reads TGTGCCAGCAGGGCTTGGGACACCCACGGGGAGCTGTTTTTT.

This clonotype was seen ten or more times. The chain has TRBV2 and TRBJ1-1; the D gene is possibly TRBD1 (5 bases). Trimming took off 4 bases at V and 4 bases at J, with 19 bases between the two ends. The CDR3 has 16 residues. CDR1 and CDR2 from the germline V gene are SNHLY and FYNNEI. The CDR3 spells CASSAHEGARGTEAFF. The DNA of the CDR3 is TGTGCCAGCAGTGCGCACGAAGGTGCGAGGGGCACTGAAGCTTTCTTT.

This clonotype has ten or more counts. CDR3 residues: CASSSRGRSGELFF. In DNA, the CDR3 is TGCGCCAGCAGCTCCAGGGGTCGTAGCGGGGAGCTGTTTTTT. The V call is TRBV5-1, the J call TRBJ2-2; a weak D match, TRBD1 (6 bases). Germline lookup yields CDR1 SGHRS and CDR2 YFSETQ. The V gene lost 3 bases and the J gene lost 7 bases, with 13 bases spanning the gap. The CDR3 is 14 residues long.

This sequence joins TRBV7-2 and TRBJ1-5; D uncertain. Germline CDR1 SGHTA, CDR2 FQGNSA. The CDR3 runs to 14 residues. V gave up 3 bases and J gave up 2 bases, with 8 bases separating them. The CDR3 DNA sequence: TGTGCCAGCAGCTTTAGAGAGGGCAATCAGCCCCAGCATTTT. Its protein product is CASSFREGNQPQHF.

This clonotype was found many times. The chain is built from TRBV28 and TRBJ2-7; no definite D call. With 2 bases removed from V and 7 bases from J, the gap between germline ends came to 9 bases. This CDR3 spans 12 amino acids. Germline CDR1 MDHEN, CDR2 SYDVKM. The CDR3: CASSLLDWEQYF. The CDR3 DNA sequence: TGTGCCAGCAGTTTACTTGATTGGGAGCAGTACTTC.

This clonotype was counted at least ten times. The V gene is TRBV7-2, the J gene TRBJ2-7; D remains ambiguous. Per the germline V gene, CDR1 is SGHTA and CDR2 is FQGNSA. The CDR3 runs 12 residues. V lost 5 bases, J lost 4 bases, and 9 bases lay in between. CDR3 sequence reads: CASSQLGYEQYF. CDR3 nucleotides: TGTGCCAGCAGCCAGCTAGGGTACGAGCAGTACTTC.

Details on this clonotype: A much larger clone differs from this one at a single base, so this may be a read error. V is TRBV19 and J is TRBJ2-5; D gene unclear. Germline CDR1 is LNHDA and CDR2 is SQIVND (reference sequence). The length of the CDR3 is 13 residues. CDR3 DNA sequence: TGTGCCAGTAGTATGCAGATCCAAGAGACCAAGTACTTC. This encodes CASSMQIQETKYF.

This clonotype appeared many times. The rearrangement uses TRBV28 and TRBJ2-4; 10 positions match TRBD1. J lost 0 bases, V lost 10 bases, and 6 bases had no gene match. This CDR3 region has 15 residues. The germline V gene has CDR1 MDHEN and CDR2 SYDVKM. This CDR3 is CATTDRGKAKNIQYF. The CDR3 DNA follows: TGTGCCACCACGGACAGGGGGAAAGCCAAAAACATTCAGTACTTC.

This clonotype has more than one count but fewer than ten. This sequence joins TRBV4-1 and TRBJ2-2, with D tentatively TRBD1 or TRBD2 (9 bases each). The CDR3 is 18 amino acids. Trimming stripped 4 bases from V and 5 bases from J, with 23 bases between. The germline CDR1 and CDR2 sequences are MGHRA and YSYEKL. The DNA for the CDR3 is TGCGCCAGCAGCCGGGACAGGGTACGCGGGAGGGGAACCGGGGAGCTGTTTTTT. Translating it yields CASSRDRVRGRGTGELFF.

The sample holds many counts of this clonotype. This chain links TRBV11-1 with TRBJ2-7; D remains unclear. The germline V gene encodes CDR1 SGHAT and CDR2 FQDESV (reference sequence). This CDR3 is 15 amino acids long. With 4 bases removed from V and 2 bases from J, the gap between germline ends came to 15 bases. The CDR3 bases are TGTGCCAGCAGCTCCACGGAGCTGGGGACCTACGAGCAGTACTTC. This sequence encodes CASSSTELGTYEQYF.

Ten or more counts support this clonotype. V usage is TRBV27 and J usage is TRBJ2-7, with D perhaps TRBD2 (5 bases). The V end was cut by 0 bases, the J end by 7 bases, with 16 bases between. Looked up from germline, CDR1 is MNHEY and CDR2 is SMNVEV (reference sequence). This CDR3 has 15 amino acids. DNA of the CDR3: TGTGCCAGCAGTTTATCTGGCGGGTCTCAGCGGGAGCAGTACTTC. Translated, it gives CASSLSGGSQREQYF.

In its sample, this clonotype was seen a few times. V usage is TRBV10-3 and J usage is TRBJ2-7; 14 bases match TRBD2. The CDR3 totals 17 residues. Germline-derived CDR1 and CDR2 are ENHRY and SYGVKD. Germline trimming cut 5 bases from V and 2 bases from J; bases unmatched to any gene: 8. DNA for the CDR3: TGTGCCATCAGTTTGAAGACTAGCGGGAGGGGACCCTACGAGCAGTACTTC. Its translation: CAISLKTSGRGPYEQYF.